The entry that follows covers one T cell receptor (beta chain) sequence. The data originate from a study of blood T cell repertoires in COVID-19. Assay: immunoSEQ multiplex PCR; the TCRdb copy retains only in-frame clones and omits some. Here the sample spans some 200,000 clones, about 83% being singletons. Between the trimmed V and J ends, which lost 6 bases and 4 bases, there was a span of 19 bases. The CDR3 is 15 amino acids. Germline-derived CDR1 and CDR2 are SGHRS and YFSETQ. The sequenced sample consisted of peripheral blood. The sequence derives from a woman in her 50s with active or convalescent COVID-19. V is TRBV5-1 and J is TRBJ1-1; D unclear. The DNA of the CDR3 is TGCGCCAGCATCGATGCCCCGGGAGCGAGCACTGAAGCTTTCTTT. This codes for CASIDAPGASTEAFF.